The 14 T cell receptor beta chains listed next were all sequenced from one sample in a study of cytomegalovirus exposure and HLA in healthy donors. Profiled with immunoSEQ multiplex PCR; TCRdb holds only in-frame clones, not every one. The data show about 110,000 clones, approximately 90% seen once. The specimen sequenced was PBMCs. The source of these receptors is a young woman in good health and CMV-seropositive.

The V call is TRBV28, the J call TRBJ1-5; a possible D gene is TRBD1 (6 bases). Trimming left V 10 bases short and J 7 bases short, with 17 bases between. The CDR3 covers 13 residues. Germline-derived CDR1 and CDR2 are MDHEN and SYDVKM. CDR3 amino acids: CATGGDTRQPQHF. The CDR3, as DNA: TGTGCCACGGGGGGGGACACCAGACAGCCCCAGCATTTT.

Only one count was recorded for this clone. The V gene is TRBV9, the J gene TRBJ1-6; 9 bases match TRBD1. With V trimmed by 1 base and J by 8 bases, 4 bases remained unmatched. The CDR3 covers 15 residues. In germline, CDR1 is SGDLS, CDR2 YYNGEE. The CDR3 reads CASSVSTGGDSPLHF. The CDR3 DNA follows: TGTGCCAGCAGCGTATCGACAGGGGGAGATTCACCCCTCCACTTT.

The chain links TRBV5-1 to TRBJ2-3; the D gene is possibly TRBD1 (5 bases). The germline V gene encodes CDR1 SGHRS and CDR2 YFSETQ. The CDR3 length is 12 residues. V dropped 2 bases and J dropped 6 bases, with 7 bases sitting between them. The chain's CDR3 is CASSFKGDTQYF. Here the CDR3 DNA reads TGCGCCAGCAGCTTCAAGGGGGATACGCAGTATTTT.

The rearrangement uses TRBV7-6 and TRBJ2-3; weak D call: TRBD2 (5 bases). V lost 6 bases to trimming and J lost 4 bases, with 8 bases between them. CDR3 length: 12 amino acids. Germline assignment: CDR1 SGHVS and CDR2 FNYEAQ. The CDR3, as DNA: TGTGCCAGCAGAGATAGCGCAGATACGCAGTATTTT. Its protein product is CASRDSADTQYF. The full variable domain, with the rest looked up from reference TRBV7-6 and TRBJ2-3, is GAGVSQSPRYKVTKRGQDVALRCDPISGHVSLYWYRQALGQGPEFLTYFNYEAQQDKSGLPNDRFSAERPEGSISTLTIQRTEQRDSAMYRCASRDSADTQYFGPGTRLTVL.

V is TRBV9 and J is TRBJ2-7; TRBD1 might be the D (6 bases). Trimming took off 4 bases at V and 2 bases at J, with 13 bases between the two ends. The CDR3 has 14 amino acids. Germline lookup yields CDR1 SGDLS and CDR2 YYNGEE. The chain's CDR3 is CASSRGGQAYEQYF. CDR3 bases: TGTGCCAGCAGCAGAGGGGGACAAGCCTACGAGCAGTACTTC.

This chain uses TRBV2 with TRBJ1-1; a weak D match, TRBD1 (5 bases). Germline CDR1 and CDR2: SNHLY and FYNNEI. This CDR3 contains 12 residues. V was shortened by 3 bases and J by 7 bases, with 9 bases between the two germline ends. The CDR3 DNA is TGTGCCAGCAGTGACAGGGCGTATGAAGCTTTCTTT. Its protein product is CASSDRAYEAFF.

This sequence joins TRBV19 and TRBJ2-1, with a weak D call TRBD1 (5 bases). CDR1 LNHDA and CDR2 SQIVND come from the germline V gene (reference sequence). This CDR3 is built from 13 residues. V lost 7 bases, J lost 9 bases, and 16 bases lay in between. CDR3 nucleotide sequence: TGTGCCAGTACCCCCCAGGGCTTCGGTGAGCAGTTCTTC. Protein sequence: CASTPQGFGEQFF. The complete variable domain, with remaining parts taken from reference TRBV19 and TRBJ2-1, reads DGGITQSPKYLFRKEGQNVTLSCEQNLNHDAMYWYRQDPGQGLRLIYYSQIVNDFQKGDIAEGYSVSREKKESFPLTVTSAQKNPTAFYLCASTPQGFGEQFFGPGTRLTVL.

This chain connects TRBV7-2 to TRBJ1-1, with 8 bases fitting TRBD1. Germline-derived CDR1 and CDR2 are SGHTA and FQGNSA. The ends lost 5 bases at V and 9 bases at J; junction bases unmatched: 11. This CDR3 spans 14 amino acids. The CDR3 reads CASSPYNRGYKAFF. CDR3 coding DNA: TGTGCCAGCAGCCCCTACAACAGGGGGTACAAAGCTTTCTTT.

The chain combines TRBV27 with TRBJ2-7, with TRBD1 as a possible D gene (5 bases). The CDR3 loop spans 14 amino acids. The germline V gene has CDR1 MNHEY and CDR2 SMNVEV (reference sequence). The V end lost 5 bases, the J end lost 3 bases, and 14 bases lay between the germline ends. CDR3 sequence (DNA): TGTGCCAGCAGTCAAGGGGATTGGAGCTACGAGCAGTACTTC. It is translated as CASSQGDWSYEQYF.

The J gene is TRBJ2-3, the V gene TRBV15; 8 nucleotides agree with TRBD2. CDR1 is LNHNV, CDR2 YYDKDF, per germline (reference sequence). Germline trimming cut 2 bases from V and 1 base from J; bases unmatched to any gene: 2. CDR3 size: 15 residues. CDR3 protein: CATSRSGLGTDTQYF. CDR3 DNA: TGTGCCACCAGCAGATCGGGACTAGGCACAGATACGCAGTATTTT.

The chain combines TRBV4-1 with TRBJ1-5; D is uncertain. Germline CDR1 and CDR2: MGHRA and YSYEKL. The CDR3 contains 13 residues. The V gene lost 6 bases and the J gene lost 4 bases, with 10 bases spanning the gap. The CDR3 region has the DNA TGCGCCAGCAGTCTGACTGATAATCAGCCCCAGCATTTT. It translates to CASSLTDNQPQHF.

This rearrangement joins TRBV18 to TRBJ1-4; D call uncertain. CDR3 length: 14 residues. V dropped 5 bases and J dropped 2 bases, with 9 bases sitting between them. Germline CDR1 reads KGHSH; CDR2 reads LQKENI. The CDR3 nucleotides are TGTGCCAGCTCAAGCATGAAGACTAATGAAAAACTGTTTTTT. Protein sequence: CASSSMKTNEKLFF.

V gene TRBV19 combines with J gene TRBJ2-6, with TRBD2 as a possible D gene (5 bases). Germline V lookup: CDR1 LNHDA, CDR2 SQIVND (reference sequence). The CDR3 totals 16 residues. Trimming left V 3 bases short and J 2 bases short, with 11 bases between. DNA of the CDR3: TGTGCCAGTAGTATGGAGGTAGGGACTGGGGCCAACGTCCTGACTTTC. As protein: CASSMEVGTGANVLTF.

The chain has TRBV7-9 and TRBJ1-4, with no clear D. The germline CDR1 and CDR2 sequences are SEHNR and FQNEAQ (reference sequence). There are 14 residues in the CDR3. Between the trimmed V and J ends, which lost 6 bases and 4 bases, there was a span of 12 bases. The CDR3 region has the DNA TGTGCCAGCAGTTCGGTACAGATTAATGAAAAACTGTTTTTT. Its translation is CASSSVQINEKLFF.